The clone carrying this T cell receptor beta chain has a handful of counts. No antigen is known for it. These data originate in a study of blood T cells in healthy people across ages. Study outcomes and limitations: The lack of PBMC sorting stopped any conclusive naive versus antigen-experienced comparison. Age brought a roughly linear fall in TCR beta diversity measured per million T cells.

For the second PCR, which ran for roughly 6 to 11 cycles, a sample-barcoded 5' primer and a J-beta primer mix were used. TCRdb fed the 5' RACE reads into MiXCR, producing one record per CDR3 protein. The repertoire holds about 1.7 million distinct CDR3 sequences, with over 25% as singletons. Donors were systemically healthy Caucasian individuals from Russia aged 6 to 90 years. Every sample gave at least 5 micrograms of total RNA when it was extracted. V lost 4 bases and J 2 bases, leaving 18 bases between the germline ends. CDR1 SGHAT and CDR2 FQNNGV come from the germline V gene. This CDR3 has 16 amino acids.

Sequencing input: blood. The chain joins TRBV11-2 to TRBJ2-7; the D gene could be TRBD1 or TRBD2 (7 bases each). The origin of this receptor is a woman aged 25 to 39 in good health. In nucleotides, the CDR3 is TGTGCCAGCAGCTCAATCAGGGGGGAGGGCGCCTACGAGCAGTACTTC. Its translation is CASSSIRGEGAYEQYF.